What follows are 27 T cell receptor beta chains derived from one specimen sequenced in a study of blood T cell repertoires in COVID-19. Sequenced by immunoSEQ multiplex PCR; TCRdb stores in-frame clones only, minus some. Of around 190,000 clones in the sample, roughly 80% were seen once. The sample consisted of peripheral blood. These receptors were collected from a human donor in a cohort sampled during active COVID-19.

Turning to this clone: The same CDR3 arises from other DNA sequences in this sample as well. This chain uses TRBV11-2 with TRBJ2-7; a weak D match, TRBD2 (5 bases). The germline V and J ends were trimmed by 3 bases and 7 bases, with 7 bases remaining between them. CDR3 length: 11 amino acids. CDR1 is SGHAT and CDR2 is FQNNGV in the germline V gene. This CDR3 is CASSFAGEQYF. The CDR3 coding sequence is TGTGCCAGCAGCTTTGCGGGTGAGCAGTACTTC.

CDR3 protein: CASSLGSGGPQHF. In DNA, the CDR3 is TGTGCCAGCAGCTTGGGCAGCGGAGGGCCCCAGCATTTT. The chain carries TRBV7-9 and TRBJ1-5; no firm D call. The CDR3 contains 13 residues. The germline V gene has CDR1 SEHNR and CDR2 FQNEAQ (reference sequence). V was clipped by 3 bases and J by 9 bases, with 12 bases between them.

The gene calls are TRBV13 and TRBJ1-3, with D unclear. Germline CDR1 reads PRHDT; CDR2 reads FYEKMQ (reference sequence). The CDR3 is made up of 13 amino acids. The germline V and J ends were trimmed by 2 bases and 2 bases, with 4 bases remaining between them. CDR3 protein: CASSLSAGNTIYF. Written as DNA, the CDR3 is TGTGCCAGCAGCTTATCTGCTGGAAACACCATATATTTT.

The rearrangement links TRBV9 to TRBJ2-7; tentatively, D is TRBD1 (5 bases). Trimming shortened V by 4 bases and J by 1 base, and 12 bases separated the two germline ends. Germline CDR1 and CDR2: SGDLS and YYNGEE. The CDR3 runs 14 residues. Written as DNA, the CDR3 is TGTGCCAGCAGCACCTTACAGGAATCCTACGAGCAGTACTTC. Its translation: CASSTLQESYEQYF.

This clone has a count of ten or more. The J gene is TRBJ1-3, the V gene TRBV6-6; 7 bases agree with TRBD1. V shed 6 bases, J shed 0 bases, and the junction held 5 bases outside the gene matches. The CDR3 consists of 15 residues. The V gene's germline CDR1 is MNHNY and CDR2 SVGAGI (reference sequence). For the CDR3, the DNA is TGTGCCAGCAGGACAGGGCCGCGCTCTGGAAACACCATATATTTT. Residues: CASRTGPRSGNTIYF.

About this clone itself: One end of the junction does not line up with germline, which may come from a read error. The same CDR3 arises from other DNA sequences in this sample as well. The V gene is TRBV5-5, the J gene TRBJ1-2; D gene unclear. Germline V gene data show CDR1 as SGHKS and CDR2 as YYEKEE (reference sequence). The CDR3 covers 13 residues. The CDR3: CASSLGGSYGYTF. In nucleotides, the CDR3 is TGTGCCAGCAGTTTGGGAGGGAGCTATGGCTACACCTTC. Filled out from reference TRBV5-5 and TRBJ1-2, the complete variable domain reads DAGVTQSPTHLIKTRGQQVTLRCSPISGHKSVSWYQQVLGQGPQFIFQYYEKEERGRGNFPDRFSARQFPNYSSELNVNALLLGDSALYLCASSLGGSYGYTFGSGTRLTVV.

This chain connects TRBV6-5 to TRBJ2-7; TRBD1 agrees at 8 bases. Germline V CDR1 and CDR2: MNHEY, SVGAGI. CDR3 size: 11 residues. After removal of 7 bases from V and 6 bases from J, the junction contained 2 bases not matched to a gene. CDR3 in amino acids: CASKTGVEQYF. CDR3 coding DNA: TGTGCCAGCAAGACAGGGGTCGAGCAGTACTTC.

The V and J genes are TRBV7-8 and TRBJ1-4; D is ambiguous. CDR3 size: 16 residues. Germline-derived CDR1 and CDR2 are SGHVS and FQNEAQ. Trimming cost V 2 bases and J 2 bases, with 12 bases left between them. The CDR3 here is CASSLRDFGTNEKLFF. As DNA, the CDR3 is TGTGCCAGCAGCTTACGTGACTTTGGGACTAATGAAAAACTGTTTTTT.

The chain recombines TRBV30 with TRBJ1-1; no definite D call. Trimming stripped 0 bases from V and 7 bases from J, with 12 bases between. The germline gives CDR1 GTSNPN, CDR2 SVGIG (reference sequence). This CDR3 is 13 amino acids long. The CDR3 coding sequence is TGTGCCTGGAGTGTTTCGGGTCTTGGTGAAGCTTTCTTT. Protein product: CAWSVSGLGEAFF.

V and J are TRBV6-5 and TRBJ2-1; perhaps TRBD1 as D (5 bases). The V end lost 5 bases, the J end lost 8 bases, and 10 bases lay between the germline ends. The CDR3 totals 12 residues. Germline CDR1 and CDR2: MNHEY and SVGAGI. The CDR3 sequence is CASSRQRDEQFF. CDR3 sequence (DNA): TGTGCCAGCAGTAGACAGAGAGATGAGCAGTTCTTC.

This chain joins TRBV5-1 and TRBJ1-3, with D perhaps TRBD1 (5 bases). V dropped 4 bases and J dropped 0 bases, with 17 bases sitting between them. Germline V lookup: CDR1 SGHRS, CDR2 YFSETQ. The CDR3 consists of 17 residues. This CDR3 is CASSPGGGPSSGNTIYF. CDR3 in DNA: TGCGCCAGCAGCCCGGGGGGGGGTCCAAGCTCTGGAAACACCATATATTTT.

This sequence joins TRBV6-2 or TRBV6-3 and TRBJ1-1; 9 bases match TRBD1. V was pared by 4 bases and J by 4 bases, with 13 bases of the junction left unmatched. CDR3 length: 17 amino acids. Germline CDR1 reads MNHEY; CDR2 reads SVGEGT. The CDR3 is CASSLSTLGTGTTEAFF. For the CDR3, the DNA is TGTGCCAGCAGTTTGAGTACCCTGGGGACAGGGACCACTGAAGCTTTCTTT.

J is TRBJ2-7 and V is TRBV5-1; 7 nucleotides align to TRBD1. Unmatched junction bases numbered 10, after V lost 5 bases and J lost 5 bases. The V gene's germline CDR1 is SGHRS and CDR2 YFSETQ. The CDR3 has 14 amino acids. The CDR3 DNA sequence: TGCGCCAGCAGAGCCCAAGGGGGCTACGACGAGCAGTACTTC. This codes for CASRAQGGYDEQYF.

The chain employs TRBV3-1 (or the pseudogene TRBV3-2) and TRBJ1-1; D not certain. CDR1 and CDR2 from the germline V gene are LGHDT and YNNKEL (reference sequence). The CDR3 spans 13 residues. Trimming left V 3 bases short and J 8 bases short, with 13 bases between. CDR3 DNA: TGTGCCAGCAGCCAGTCGGGAGGACGGGAAGCTTTCTTT. This codes for CASSQSGGREAFF.

The genes are TRBV15 and TRBJ2-1; TRBD2 matches at 9 bases. Germline CDR1 reads LNHNV; CDR2 reads YYDKDF (reference sequence). V was pared by 4 bases and J by 5 bases, with 9 bases of the junction left unmatched. This CDR3 spans 16 amino acids. This CDR3 is CATSKDLTSGDNEQFF. Written as DNA, the CDR3 is TGTGCCACCAGCAAAGACTTGACTAGCGGAGACAATGAGCAGTTCTTC.

The chain carries TRBV9 and TRBJ2-6; TRBD2 matches at 10 bases. V lost 8 bases and J lost 0; bases outside the gene matches: 11. The CDR3 runs to 18 residues. The germline V gene has CDR1 SGDLS and CDR2 YYNGEE. CDR3 protein: CARSILAGVLSGANVLTF. The CDR3 DNA sequence: TGTGCCAGATCGATCCTAGCGGGGGTCCTCTCTGGGGCCAACGTCCTGACTTTC.

The chain has TRBV6-5 and TRBJ1-5; 7 bases line up with TRBD1. V dropped 0 bases and J dropped 7; count of bases not matched to a gene: 6. This CDR3 spans 15 amino acids. The germline CDR1 and CDR2 sequences are MNHEY and SVGAGI. DNA for the CDR3: TGTGCCAGCAGTTACTCAAAGGGGGCACAGCAGCCCCAGCATTTT. It specifies CASSYSKGAQQPQHF.

The chain couples TRBV2 to TRBJ2-5, with 7 positions matching TRBD1. The germline V gene has CDR1 SNHLY and CDR2 FYNNEI. This CDR3 has 12 residues. J lost 2 bases, V lost 8 bases, and 2 bases had no gene match. Here the CDR3 reads CASGDSQETQYF. CDR3 coding DNA: TGTGCCAGCGGGGACAGTCAAGAGACCCAGTACTTC. Combining the CDR3 with reference TRBV2 and TRBJ2-5 gives the whole variable domain EPEVTQTPSHQVTQMGQEVILRCVPISNHLYFYWYRQILGQKVEFLVSFYNNEISEKSEIFDDQFSVERPDGSNFTLKIRSTKLEDSAMYFCASGDSQETQYFGPGTRLLVL.

This clone was detected only a few times. The chain carries TRBV7-9 and TRBJ2-1, with TRBD2 matching over 7 bases. The CDR3 contains 17 residues. The V and J ends lost 3 bases and 10 bases, in that order; junction bases with no gene match: 18. Germline V gene lookup returns CDR1 SEHNR and CDR2 FQNEAQ (reference sequence). CDR3 sequence reads: CASSLYPAGVPEEEQFF. CDR3 DNA: TGTGCCAGCAGCTTGTACCCGGCGGGGGTCCCAGAGGAGGAGCAGTTCTTC.

This chain links TRBV9 with TRBJ1-4; D remains unclear. V was cut by 7 bases and J by 3 bases, with 13 bases left in between. CDR1 is SGDLS, CDR2 YYNGEE, per germline. This CDR3 spans 14 amino acids. CDR3 nucleotide sequence: TGTGCCAGCGGGTTGGGCAGATCTAATGAAAAACTGTTTTTT. Translated, it gives CASGLGRSNEKLFF.

The V call is TRBV9, the J call TRBJ1-4, with 7 bases that match TRBD1. V was pared by 4 bases and J by 4 bases, with 10 bases of the junction left unmatched. Germline lookup yields CDR1 SGDLS and CDR2 YYNGEE. This CDR3 spans 16 amino acids. CDR3 sequence: CASSNPRDRNNEKLFF. The CDR3 DNA follows: TGTGCCAGCAGCAACCCGAGGGACAGAAATAATGAAAAACTGTTTTTT.

V is TRBV2 and J is TRBJ1-2, with 7 nucleotides matching TRBD1. Germline CDR1 is SNHLY and CDR2 is FYNNEI. The trim removed 4 bases at V and 6 bases at J, leaving 11 bases unmatched. The CDR3 totals 15 residues. As DNA, the CDR3 is TGTGCCAGCAGTGTAAGGGACAGCGACCACCATGGCTACACCTTC. This encodes CASSVRDSDHHGYTF.

The chain links TRBV2 to TRBJ2-3; 9 bases fit TRBD1. The CDR3 contains 18 residues. CDR1 is SNHLY and CDR2 is FYNNEI in the germline V gene. J lost 3 bases, V lost 4 bases, and 14 bases had no gene match. CDR3 amino acids: CASSVGDREGTATDTQYF. The CDR3 region has the DNA TGTGCCAGCAGTGTAGGGGACAGGGAAGGTACGGCGACAGATACGCAGTATTTT.

The chain recombines TRBV18 with TRBJ2-3, with D perhaps TRBD2 (6 bases). Germline CDR1 and CDR2: KGHSH and LQKENI. Trimming stripped 4 bases from V and 0 bases from J, with 8 bases between. The CDR3 length is 14 residues. The CDR3 region is CASSQRESTDTQYF. The CDR3, as DNA: TGTGCCAGCTCACAACGGGAGAGCACAGATACGCAGTATTTT.

V usage is TRBV12-3 or TRBV12-4 and J usage is TRBJ2-7; D remains unclear. V lost 4 bases and J 7 bases, leaving 8 bases between the germline ends. The CDR3 is 11 residues long. Here the CDR3 reads CASSSMLEQYF. The DNA for the CDR3 is TGTGCCAGCAGTTCAATGTTGGAGCAGTACTTC.

The V and J genes are TRBV15 and TRBJ2-7; the match to TRBD2 covers 7 bases. The CDR3 loop spans 15 amino acids. V shed 1 base and J 3 bases; nucleotides not matched to a gene: 6. The germline V gene has CDR1 LNHNV and CDR2 YYDKDF (reference sequence). The CDR3 nucleotides read TGTGCCACCAGCAGAGGCGGGGGAGAAGGCTACGAGCAGTACTTC. Translated, it gives CATSRGGGEGYEQYF.

The genes are TRBV11-2 and TRBJ1-4, with a weak D call TRBD1 (6 bases). The germline CDR1 and CDR2 sequences are SGHAT and FQNNGV. The CDR3 extends over 14 amino acids. Trimming took off 5 bases at V and 7 bases at J, with 14 bases between the two ends. The CDR3 DNA follows: TGTGCCAGCAGCGCAACAGGGTGGGGTGAAAAACTGTTTTTT. Translating it yields CASSATGWGEKLFF.